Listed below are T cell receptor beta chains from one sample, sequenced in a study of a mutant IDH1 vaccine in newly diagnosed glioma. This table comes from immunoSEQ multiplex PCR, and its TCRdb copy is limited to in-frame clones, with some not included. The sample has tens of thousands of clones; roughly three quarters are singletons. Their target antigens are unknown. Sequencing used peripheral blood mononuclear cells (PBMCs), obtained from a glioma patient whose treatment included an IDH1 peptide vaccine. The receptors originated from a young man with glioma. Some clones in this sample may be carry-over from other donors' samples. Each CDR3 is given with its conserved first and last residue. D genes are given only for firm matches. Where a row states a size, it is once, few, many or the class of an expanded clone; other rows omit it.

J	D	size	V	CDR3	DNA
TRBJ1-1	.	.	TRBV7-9	CASSPQGSTEAFF	TGTGCCAGCAGCCCACAGGGTAGCACTGAAGCTTTCTTT
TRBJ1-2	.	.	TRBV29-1	CSVEMTEGYTF	TGCAGCGTGGAAATGACCGAAGGCTACACCTTC
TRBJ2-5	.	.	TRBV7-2	CASSLLQETQYF	TGTGCCAGCAGCTTATTGCAAGAGACCCAGTACTTC
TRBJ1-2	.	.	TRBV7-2	CASSAGPGGIYGYTF	TGTGCCAGCAGCGCAGGACCAGGCGGCATCTATGGCTACACCTTC
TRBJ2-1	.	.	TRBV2	CASSATVGAWTNEQFF	TGTGCCAGCAGTGCGACCGTGGGAGCCTGGACCAATGAGCAGTTCTTC
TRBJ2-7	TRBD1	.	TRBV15	CATSRQGATYEQYF	TGTGCCACCAGCAGACAGGGGGCGACCTACGAGCAGTACTTC
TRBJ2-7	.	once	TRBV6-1	CASSGGTDLYEQYF	TGTGCCAGCAGTGGAGGGACGGACCTCTACGAGCAGTACTTC
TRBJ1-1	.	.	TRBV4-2	CASSQNVNTEAFF	TGTGCCAGCAGCCAGAATGTAAACACTGAAGCTTTCTTT
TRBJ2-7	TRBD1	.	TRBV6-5	CASSRAGTGGTEQYF	TGTGCCAGCAGTCGCGCCGGGACAGGGGGCACCGAGCAGTACTTC
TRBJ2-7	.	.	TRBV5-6	CASSGVGLHEQYF	TGTGCCAGCAGCGGGGTAGGACTTCACGAGCAGTACTTC
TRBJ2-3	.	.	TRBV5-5	CASSLKTSTDTQYF	TGTGCCAGCAGCTTGAAAACTAGCACAGATACGCAGTATTTT
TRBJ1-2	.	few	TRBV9	CASSLEGFGDGYTF	.